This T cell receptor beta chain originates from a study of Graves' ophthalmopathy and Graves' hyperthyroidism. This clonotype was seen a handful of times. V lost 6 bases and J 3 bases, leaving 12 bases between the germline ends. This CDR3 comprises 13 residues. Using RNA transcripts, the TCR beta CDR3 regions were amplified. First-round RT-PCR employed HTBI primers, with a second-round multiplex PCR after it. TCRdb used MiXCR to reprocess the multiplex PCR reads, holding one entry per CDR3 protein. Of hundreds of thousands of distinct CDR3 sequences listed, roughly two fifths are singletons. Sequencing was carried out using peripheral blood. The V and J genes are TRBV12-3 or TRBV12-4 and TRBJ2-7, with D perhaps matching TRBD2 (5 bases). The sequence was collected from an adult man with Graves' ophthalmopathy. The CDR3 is CASSSHGDYEQYF. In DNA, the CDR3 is TGTGCCAGCAGCTCCCACGGGGACTACGAGCAGTACTTC.